What follows are 4 T cell receptor beta chains derived from one specimen sequenced in a study of blood T cell repertoires in COVID-19. Data came from immunoSEQ multiplex PCR; TCRdb stores just in-frame clones and leaves some out. The sample yields roughly 70,000 clones, approximately 91% seen once. The sequencing input was peripheral blood. These receptors originate from a man aged 50 or older with COVID-19, enrolled during active disease.

The gene calls are TRBV10-3 and TRBJ1-5; possible D gene TRBD1, 5 bases. V gave up 10 bases and J gave up 3 bases, with 13 bases separating them. CDR1 is ENHRY and CDR2 is SYGVKD in the germline V gene. The CDR3 runs to 13 residues. CDR3 protein: CATGGGNNQPQHF. The CDR3 DNA reads as TGTGCCACCGGTGGGGGGAACAATCAGCCCCAGCATTTT.

This clone has just one count. This rearrangement joins TRBV10-3 to TRBJ2-2; possibly TRBD1 for D (6 bases). The CDR3 has 15 amino acids. Germline assignment: CDR1 ENHRY and CDR2 SYGVKD. As DNA, the CDR3 is TGTGCTATATCGCAGGGGTCCTCGAACACCGGGGAGCTGTTTTTT. As protein: CAISQGSSNTGELFF.

The chain recombines TRBV6-2 or TRBV6-3 with TRBJ2-7, with D possibly being TRBD1 (5 bases). V gave up 2 bases and J gave up 10 bases, with 27 bases separating them. CDR1 is MNHEY and CDR2 is SVGEGT in the germline V gene. The CDR3 has 17 residues. Written as DNA, the CDR3 is TGTGCCAGCAGTTACCGGCTCCTACAGGCTTTGCGGTTAGACCAGTACTTC. Its protein product is CASSYRLLQALRLDQYF.

The V and J genes are TRBV5-3 and TRBJ2-1; 9 bases map to TRBD2. TRBV5-3 is an open reading frame whose function is uncertain. The CDR3 is made up of 14 amino acids. Losses at the gene ends were 5 bases for V and 6 bases for J; bases not matched to a gene: 6. The CDR3 DNA sequence: TGTGCCAGAAGAGGGCGAGCGGGAGGCAATGAGCAGTTCTTC. This codes for CARRGRAGGNEQFF.